The 28 T cell receptor beta chains in this list originate from one sample, sequenced in a study of T cells in Graves' hyperthyroidism and ophthalmopathy. Researchers took RNA transcripts and amplified the TCR beta CDR3 regions from them. HTBI primers drove first-round RT-PCR of the TCR CDR3. TCRdb re-called the multiplex PCR reads with MiXCR, one entry per CDR3 protein. The sample holds hundreds of thousands of distinct CDR3 sequences, approximately 15% seen once. Sequencing used blood. The receptors were sampled from a woman under 30 with Graves' hyperthyroidism.

In this sample, this clonotype turned up many times. The chain links TRBV2 to TRBJ2-7, with TRBD2 matching over 9 bases. The junction had 8 bases not matched to a gene; V was cut back by 6 bases and J by 2 bases. The CDR3 is 15 amino acids. CDR1 SNHLY and CDR2 FYNNEI come from the germline V gene. The CDR3 region has the DNA TGTGCCAGCAGGGCCGGGACTAGCATTACCTACGAGCAGTACTTC. Translating gives CASRAGTSITYEQYF.

The chain employs TRBV10-3 and TRBJ2-1, with 10 nucleotides matching TRBD2. Germline CDR1 is ENHRY and CDR2 is SYGVKD. V dropped 3 bases and J dropped 3; count of bases not matched to a gene: 8. The CDR3 length is 17 residues. Here the CDR3 reads CAISEVLAGGIYNEQFF. DNA of the CDR3: TGTGCCATCAGTGAAGTGTTAGCGGGAGGTATCTACAATGAGCAGTTCTTC.

The count of this clonotype is one. This chain's CDR3 is CASSHLIGDNNSPLHF. The CDR3 DNA is TGCGCCAGCAGCCACCTTATAGGGGACAATAATTCACCCCTCCACTTT. The chain combines TRBV4-1 with TRBJ1-6, with D possibly TRBD1 on 6 matching bases. V lost 3 bases and J 5 bases, leaving 14 bases between the germline ends. Germline CDR1 reads MGHRA; CDR2 reads YSYEKL. The CDR3 contains 16 residues.

This clonotype was counted many times. The CDR3 DNA reads TGTGCCAGCAGCTTAGGTGGAGGGATCGGGGAGCTGTTTTTT. This gives the protein CASSLGGGIGELFF. V is TRBV7-3 and J is TRBJ2-2, with a possible D match to TRBD2 (6 bases). The V gene lost 2 bases and the J gene lost 7 bases, with 11 bases spanning the gap. Germline loops: CDR1 SGHTA, CDR2 FQGTGA. The CDR3 runs 14 residues.

The table lists this clonotype with a few counts. This chain connects TRBV12-5 to TRBJ2-1; TRBD1 is a possible D gene (6 bases). The ends were cut back, 6 bases at V and 8 bases at J, with 8 bases in the middle. CDR3 length equals 11 residues. The V gene's germline CDR1 is LGHNT and CDR2 FRNRAP. CDR3 in amino acids: CASGWTDEQFF. Here the CDR3 DNA reads TGTGCTAGTGGATGGACAGATGAGCAGTTCTTC. The full variable domain, its missing parts supplied by reference TRBV12-5 and TRBJ2-1, is DARVTQTPRHKVTEMGQEVTMRCQPILGHNTVFWYRQTMMQGLELLAYFRNRAPLDDSGMPKDRFSAEMPDATLATLKIQPSEPRDSAVYFCASGWTDEQFFGPGTRLTVL.

The chain links TRBV7-9 to TRBJ2-7, with unresolved D. The CDR3 has 14 residues. Per germline, CDR1 SEHNR and CDR2 FQNEAQ (reference sequence). Between the trimmed V and J ends, which lost 4 bases and 3 bases, there was a span of 13 bases. The CDR3 DNA reads as TGTGCCAGCAGCTACACCCAAAACAGCTACGAGCAGTACTTC. The encoded protein is CASSYTQNSYEQYF.

There are a few counts of this clonotype. V is TRBV7-9 and J is TRBJ2-4; tentative D call: TRBD1 (5 bases). Germline loops: CDR1 SEHNR, CDR2 FQNEAQ (reference sequence). The V and J ends lost 6 bases and 6 bases respectively, with 12 bases between them. This CDR3 is 13 amino acids long. CDR3 sequence reads: CASRDGTGNIQYF. The CDR3 nucleotides are TGTGCCAGCAGGGACGGAACAGGAAACATTCAGTACTTC.

This clonotype was counted at least ten times. This sequence joins TRBV20-1 and TRBJ2-7, with D unclear. Trimming stripped 4 bases from V and 3 bases from J, with 10 bases between. There are 12 residues in the CDR3. Germline V gives CDR1 DFQATT, CDR2 SNEGSKA (reference sequence). CDR3 in DNA: TGCAGTGCTAATAAAAACAGCTACGAGCAGTACTTC. Translated, it gives CSANKNSYEQYF.

This clonotype has ten or more counts. This sequence joins TRBV20-1 and TRBJ2-1; D unresolved. The germline gives CDR1 DFQATT, CDR2 SNEGSKA (reference sequence). V gave up 2 bases and J gave up 8 bases, with 10 bases separating them. The CDR3 totals 12 residues. For the CDR3, the DNA is TGCAGTGCTAGATGGACGAGCCATGAGCAGTTCTTC. Amino acids: CSARWTSHEQFF.

This clonotype was seen a handful of times. The missing conserved phenylalanine or tryptophan at the end of this CDR3 makes a read error likely. The chain carries TRBV4-2 and TRBJ1-4; D is unclear. V lost 2 bases, J lost 1 base, and 8 bases lay in between. CDR3 length equals 15 residues. Germline CDR1 and CDR2: LGHNA and YNFKEQ. This CDR3 is CASSQPSETNEKLFS. CDR3 nucleotide sequence: TGTGCCAGCAGCCAACCCTCGGAAACTAATGAAAAACTGTTTTCT.

The chain couples TRBV6-1 to TRBJ2-1, with 11 bases fitting TRBD2. Losses at the gene ends were 5 bases for V and 3 bases for J; bases not matched to a gene: 6. Germline CDR1 MNHNS, CDR2 SASEGT. The CDR3 contains 16 residues. CDR3 amino acids: CASSPNLAGGYNEQFF. The CDR3 nucleotides are TGTGCCAGCAGTCCCAATCTAGCGGGAGGCTACAATGAGCAGTTCTTC.

The chain carries TRBV13 and TRBJ2-1, with no clear D. The CDR3 extends over 16 amino acids. The V gene lost 5 bases and the J gene lost 7 bases, with 21 bases spanning the gap. Germline lookup yields CDR1 PRHDT and CDR2 FYEKMQ (reference sequence). CDR3 in amino acids: CASSVATVGRLNEQFF. The CDR3 region has the DNA TGTGCCAGCAGCGTAGCTACGGTAGGTCGGTTGAATGAGCAGTTCTTC.

This clonotype was detected ten times or more. The V gene is TRBV7-2, the J gene TRBJ2-3; D unclear. V was clipped by 0 bases and J by 5 bases, with 12 bases between them. Germline V CDR1 and CDR2: SGHTA, FQGNSA. The CDR3 length is 15 residues. For the CDR3, the DNA is TGTGCCAGCAGCTTAGCGGGAATCCGCGGAGATACGCAGTATTTT. It specifies CASSLAGIRGDTQYF.

The J gene is TRBJ1-1, the V gene TRBV6-2 or TRBV6-3, with D tentatively TRBD1 (6 bases). This CDR3 comprises 13 residues. V lost 8 bases, J lost 1 base, and 11 bases lay in between. Germline V CDR1 and CDR2: MNHEY, SVGEGT. In DNA, the CDR3 is TGTGCCAGCTTCGGGACATGGAACACTGAAGCTTTCTTT. This codes for CASFGTWNTEAFF.

Ten or more counts support this clonotype. The rearrangement links TRBV11-2 to TRBJ1-6, with D perhaps matching TRBD1 (6 bases). CDR1 and CDR2 (germline): SGHAT, FQNNGV. Trimming shortened V by 5 bases and J by 7 bases, and 12 bases separated the two germline ends. CDR3 length: 14 amino acids. CDR3: CASSRTDRNSPLHF. The DNA for the CDR3 is TGTGCCAGCAGCCGTACGGACAGAAATTCACCCCTCCACTTT.

The chain combines TRBV12-3 or TRBV12-4 with TRBJ2-1; D remains unclear. The V end lost 1 base, the J end lost 7 bases, and 17 bases lay between the germline ends. The CDR3 is 16 residues long. The CDR3: CASSLVRWAIGNEQFF. In DNA form, the CDR3 reads TGTGCCAGCAGTTTAGTAAGGTGGGCTATAGGGAATGAGCAGTTCTTC.

This clonotype was recorded a few times. At one end, the junction sequence differs from germline, possibly due to a read error. This rearrangement joins TRBV28 to TRBJ2-2; 7 bases agree with TRBD2. This CDR3 comprises 12 residues. Germline CDR1 is MDHEN and CDR2 is SYDVKM. CDR3 loop: CASSSPFREVFF. The CDR3 DNA sequence: TGTGCCAGCAGTTCTCCCTTCCGGGAGGTGTTTTTT.

The V and J genes are TRBV5-1 and TRBJ1-2, with D perhaps matching TRBD1 (6 bases). The V end was cut by 3 bases, the J end by 3 bases, with 21 bases between. The CDR3 spans 17 residues. Germline V gene lookup returns CDR1 SGHRS and CDR2 YFSETQ. The CDR3 loop is CASSSDHRAEGDYGYTF. The CDR3 coding sequence is TGCGCCAGCAGCTCGGACCACAGGGCGGAGGGTGACTATGGCTACACCTTC.

This clonotype was detected many times. This chain joins TRBV6-2 or TRBV6-3 and TRBJ2-1, with D perhaps matching TRBD2 (6 bases). This CDR3 is 14 amino acids long. Trimming removed 2 bases at V and 7 bases at J, with 12 bases between. Germline V gene data show CDR1 as MNHEY and CDR2 as SVGEGT. The CDR3 loop reads CASSYGAGPNEQFF. Written as DNA, the CDR3 is TGTGCCAGCAGTTACGGGGCGGGACCGAATGAGCAGTTCTTC.

This clonotype was observed a handful of times. V is TRBV5-6 and J is TRBJ2-1; TRBD2 aligns across 16 bases. Trimming removed 4 bases from V and 3 bases from J; junction bases left unmatched: 10. Germline assignment: CDR1 SGHDT and CDR2 YYEEEE. The CDR3 has 19 residues. CDR3 loop: CASSDAGTSGRGIYNEQFF. CDR3 nucleotide sequence: TGTGCCAGCAGCGATGCCGGGACTAGCGGGAGGGGTATCTACAATGAGCAGTTCTTC.

This clonotype was seen a few times. The chain recombines TRBV11-3 with TRBJ2-1; TRBD1 agrees at 10 bases. V shed 3 bases and J 0 bases; nucleotides not matched to a gene: 5. CDR1 SGHNT and CDR2 YENEEA come from the germline V gene. The CDR3 totals 17 residues. The CDR3 loop is CASSFGTGVTSYNEQFF. CDR3 coding DNA: TGTGCCAGCAGCTTCGGGACAGGGGTGACCTCCTACAATGAGCAGTTCTTC. Using reference TRBV11-3 and TRBJ2-1 for the parts outside the CDR3, the full variable domain is EAGVVQSPRYKIIEKKQPVAFWCNPISGHNTLYWYLQNLGQGPELLIRYENEEAVDDSQLPKDRFSAERLKGVDSTLKIQPAELGDSAVYLCASSFGTGVTSYNEQFFGPGTRLTVL.

This clonotype was recorded many times. V is TRBV2 and J is TRBJ2-7; no reliable D call. V lost 4 bases to trimming and J lost 2 bases, with 6 bases between them. The V gene's germline CDR1 is SNHLY and CDR2 FYNNEI. This CDR3 region has 12 residues. In DNA, the CDR3 is TGTGCCAGCAGTGTACAGCCCTACGAGCAGTACTTC. Residues: CASSVQPYEQYF.

This clonotype was observed at least ten times. The chain carries TRBV7-9 and TRBJ1-6; D is ambiguous. The CDR3 length is 14 residues. Trimming removed 2 bases at V and 10 bases at J, with 12 bases between. The V gene's germline CDR1 is SEHNR and CDR2 FQNEAQ (reference sequence). The CDR3 DNA sequence: TGTGCCAGCAGCTTATACCCGGTGGGGTCACCCCTCCACTTT. It translates to CASSLYPVGSPLHF.

This clonotype was counted many times. The chain is built from TRBV20-1 and TRBJ2-1, with 10 bases identical to TRBD2. Germline V gene data show CDR1 as DFQATT and CDR2 as SNEGSKA (reference sequence). V was pared by 0 bases and J by 9 bases, with 8 bases of the junction left unmatched. The CDR3 extends over 15 amino acids. The CDR3 spells CSARDRVAGGLEQFF. CDR3 nucleotide sequence: TGCAGTGCTAGAGATAGGGTAGCGGGAGGTCTTGAGCAGTTCTTC.

This clonotype occurred many times. This sequence joins TRBV7-2 and TRBJ1-1, with 11 bases aligning to TRBD1. Trimming cost V 3 bases and J 7 bases; bases outside gene matches: 10. The V gene's germline CDR1 is SGHTA and CDR2 FQGNSA. The CDR3 consists of 16 residues. The CDR3 region is CASSFFLPGQGGEAFF. The CDR3 DNA sequence: TGTGCCAGCAGCTTCTTCCTCCCGGGACAGGGGGGTGAAGCTTTCTTT. Filled out from reference TRBV7-2 and TRBJ1-1, the complete variable domain reads GAGVSQSPSNKVTEKGKDVELRCDPISGHTALYWYRQSLGQGLEFLIYFQGNSAPDKSGLPSDRFSAERTGGSVSTLTIQRTQQEDSAVYLCASSFFLPGQGGEAFFGQGTRLTVV.

This clonotype was seen only once. The chain has TRBV28 and TRBJ2-7; 9 bases fit TRBD1. The trim removed 3 bases at V and 2 bases at J, leaving 11 bases unmatched. In germline, CDR1 is MDHEN, CDR2 SYDVKM. This CDR3 comprises 17 residues. The CDR3 nucleotides are TGTGCCAGCAGTTTCAACAGATGGGACAGGGAAGCCTACGAGCAGTACTTC. As protein: CASSFNRWDREAYEQYF.

The chain recombines TRBV5-1 with TRBJ1-2, with a tentative D call TRBD1 (5 bases). The V gene's germline CDR1 is SGHRS and CDR2 YFSETQ. V was shortened by 3 bases and J by 8 bases, with 14 bases between the two germline ends. The CDR3 sequence is 13 residues long. CDR3 sequence (DNA): TGCGCCAGCAGCTCCGCCGGGCCAGGGGGCTACACCTTC. It yields the protein CASSSAGPGGYTF.

Ten or more counts support this clonotype. The J gene is TRBJ1-1, the V gene TRBV6-1, with D unclear. This CDR3 has 15 amino acids. Trimming pared 0 bases from V and 0 bases from J, leaving 8 bases between. Germline CDR1 MNHNS, CDR2 SASEGT. Written as DNA, the CDR3 is TGTGCCAGCAGTGAAGCGCAGGACTTGAACACTGAAGCTTTCTTT. Its protein product is CASSEAQDLNTEAFF.